The clone carrying this T cell receptor beta chain was recorded a few times. These data are taken from a study of blood T cell repertoires in COVID-19. Study-wide background: The origin of the acute and convalescent COVID-19 samples was the United States, Italy and Spain. From T cells, B-cell-depleted T cells, or PBMCs came the material, which was cDNA or gDNA.

Sequencing was performed with immunoSEQ multiplex PCR; in TCRdb, only in-frame clones are kept and a portion is missing. The table records about 250,000 clones, approximately 82% of them present only once. Germline V lookup: CDR1 MGHDK, CDR2 SYGVNS. There are 16 residues in the CDR3. V lost 3 bases and J lost 3, with 18 bases in between. The chain recombines TRBV25-1 with TRBJ2-7; tentatively, D is TRBD1 (6 bases). The sequenced sample consisted of peripheral blood. The sequence was collected from a woman older than 75 with active or convalescent COVID-19. The DNA of the CDR3 is TGTGCCAGCAGTGATGGGTACTCACAGGGCAACTACGAGCAGTACTTC. The encoded protein is CASSDGYSQGNYEQYF.